This is a list of T cell receptor beta chains from one sample in a study of blood T cell repertoires in COVID-19. Sequencing was performed with immunoSEQ multiplex PCR; in TCRdb, only in-frame clones are kept and a portion is missing. Of around 280,000 clones listed, about nine tenths were seen once; the top ten hold roughly 12%. The sample taken for sequencing was peripheral blood. Receptor source: a woman aged 25 to 39 with COVID-19, enrolled during active disease. Both conserved end residues are part of each CDR3. The order of the fields is clone size, V gene, J gene, D gene, CDR3 DNA, CDR3 protein. A D gene is named only where the DNA matches it firmly. A row's size may be missing; if present it is once, few, many or a size class.

-	TRBV23-1	TRBJ2-3	TRBD2	TGCGCCAGCAGTCAATCTCCCCCGGGAGGGCCGGGGAATACGCAGTATTTT	CASSQSPPGGPGNTQYF
-	TRBV27	TRBJ2-7	TRBD1	TGTGCCAGCAGCCCGACAGGGTTCGAGCAGTACTTC	CASSPTGFEQYF
-	TRBV5-6	TRBJ1-4	-	TGTGCCAGCAGCTTGGACCGCCTATTTGAAAAACTGTTTTTT	CASSLDRLFEKLFF
-	TRBV7-2	TRBJ2-1	TRBD2	TGTGCCAGCAGCTTCCGGACTAGCGGTAATACAGCGAATGAGCAGTTCTTC	CASSFRTSGNTANEQFF
-	TRBV7-8	TRBJ2-5	TRBD2	TGTGCCAGCAGCTTGGCGGCTAGCGGGAGCCGGGGGGCCCAGTACTTC	CASSLAASGSRGAQYF
-	TRBV5-1	TRBJ1-2	-	TGCGCCAGCAGCTTGACCGGGCCTGGGAGTGGCTACACCTTC	CASSLTGPGSGYTF
-	TRBV5-5	TRBJ2-3	TRBD2	TGTGCCAGCCAAGTTAGAAGCGGGAGCGGGGCTACAGATACGCAGTATTTT	CASQVRSGSGATDTQYF
-	TRBV3-1/TRBV3-2	TRBJ1-4	-	TGTGCCAGCAGCCAAGATCTAGAGATTAATGAAAAACTGTTTTTT	CASSQDLEINEKLFF
few	TRBV28	TRBJ1-4	-	TGTGCCAGCAGCCTGGGACAAACTAATGAAAAACTGTTTTTT	CASSLGQTNEKLFF
-	TRBV5-1	TRBJ2-1	TRBD2	TGCGCCAGCAGCTTGGGGACTAGTGACTACAATGAGCAGTTCTTC	CASSLGTSDYNEQFF
-	TRBV7-9	TRBJ2-1	-	TGTGCCAGCAGCTTAGCTTCAGGGGTTACTGAGCAGTTCTTC	CASSLASGVTEQFF
-	TRBV7-9	TRBJ1-1	-	TGTGCCAGCAGGTCCCGGGAGATCGCGAACACTGAAGCTTTCTTT	CASRSREIANTEAFF
few	TRBV4-3	TRBJ1-1	-	TGCGCCAGCAGCCTTGACAGCCAGGGAAGGGCTTTCTTT	CASSLDSQGRAFF
-	TRBV5-4	TRBJ2-7	TRBD1	TGTGCCAGCAGACCCCGTACAGGGGGCGCAGGCGAGCAGTACTTC	CASRPRTGGAGEQYF
-	TRBV30	TRBJ1-1	TRBD1	TGTGCCTGGGGACAGGCGAACACTGAAGCTTTCTTT	CAWGQANTEAFF
-	TRBV6-5	TRBJ2-7	TRBD2	TGTGCCAGCGAGGGACTAGCGGGAGTCTACGAGCAGTACTTC	CASEGLAGVYEQYF
-	TRBV2	TRBJ2-1	-	TGTGCCAGCAGGGCACTGGGCGAGCAGTTCTTC	CASRALGEQFF
-	TRBV19	TRBJ2-1	TRBD2	TGTGCCAGTAGGGCGGGAGTGGTTGAGCAGTTCTTC	CASRAGVVEQFF
-	TRBV6-5	TRBJ1-5	-	TGTGCCAGCAGTTACTCGAGGGTATCCTTGGGTCAGCCCCAGCATTTT	CASSYSRVSLGQPQHF
-	TRBV19	TRBJ1-1	TRBD1	TGTGCCAGGACACCTCCCCCCAGGGGGCGCGGGGTTGAAGCTTTCTTT	CARTPPPRGRGVEAFF
-	TRBV19	TRBJ2-1	-	TGTGCCAGTAGTATCCGGGGCAATGAGCAGTTCTTC	CASSIRGNEQFF
-	TRBV3-1/TRBV3-2	TRBJ2-7	TRBD2	TGTGCCAGCAGCCCTAAGCGGGGGGGGTCCTATTGGCAGTACTTC	CASSPKRGGSYWQYF
-	TRBV19	TRBJ2-1	-	TGTGCCAGTAGTATGATGCTATACAATGAGCAGTTCTTC	CASSMMLYNEQFF
-	TRBV19	TRBJ2-5	-	TGTGCCAGTAACCCTAGCGACAAAGAGACCCAGTACTTC	CASNPSDKETQYF
-	TRBV7-2	TRBJ1-2	TRBD1	TGTGCCAGCAGCTTAGCCGGACAGGGGATTAACTATGGCTACACCTTC	CASSLAGQGINYGYTF
-	TRBV11-2	TRBJ2-3	TRBD2	TGTGCCAGCGGTACAGCGGGGACCACAGATACGCAGTATTTT	CASGTAGTTDTQYF
few	TRBV2	TRBJ1-1	TRBD1	TGTGCCAGCAGGAGAGAGGGGGCAGGAGCTTTCTTT	CASRREGAGAFF
-	TRBV28	TRBJ1-3	-	TGTGCCAGCAGTCCACTCAGAAACACCATATATTTT	CASSPLRNTIYF
-	TRBV4-1	TRBJ1-1	-	TGCGCCAGCAGCCACCCGCAGGGGTTAGACACTGAAGCTTTCTTT	CASSHPQGLDTEAFF